The 10 T cell receptor beta chains listed next were all sequenced from one sample in a study of T cells in Graves' hyperthyroidism and ophthalmopathy. Template material for amplifying TCR beta CDR3 regions consisted of RNA transcripts. Researchers ran a first-round RT-PCR on the TCR CDR3 using the HTBI primer set. TCRdb fed the multiplex PCR reads into MiXCR, producing one record per CDR3 protein. The table lists under 350,000 distinct CDR3 sequences, roughly an eighth of them singletons. Sequenced sample: blood. Every receptor here comes from a woman in her 40s with Graves' ophthalmopathy.

This clonotype was recorded at least ten times. The chain couples TRBV2 to TRBJ1-3, with a weak D call TRBD1 (5 bases). Germline V gene data show CDR1 as SNHLY and CDR2 as FYNNEI. The V and J ends lost 11 bases and 2 bases respectively, with 16 bases between them. The CDR3 runs 14 residues. This chain's CDR3 is CAARTGTAGNTIYF. As DNA, the CDR3 is TGTGCCGCCCGTACAGGTACAGCTGGAAACACCATATATTTT.

The chain employs TRBV4-1 and TRBJ2-7; no firm D call. The CDR3 consists of 13 residues. Trimming shortened V by 4 bases and J by 6 bases, and 13 bases separated the two germline ends. Germline values: CDR1 MGHRA, CDR2 YSYEKL. CDR3 protein: CASSRTDLTEQYF. DNA for the CDR3: TGCGCCAGCAGCCGTACCGACCTTACCGAGCAGTACTTC.

The table lists this clonotype with a few counts. This chain links TRBV7-9 with TRBJ1-5, with D tentatively TRBD1 (5 bases). CDR1 and CDR2 from the germline V gene are SEHNR and FQNEAQ (reference sequence). Trimming left V 5 bases short and J 2 bases short, with 13 bases between. This CDR3 contains 15 residues. The CDR3 nucleotides are TGTGCCAGCAGCCCGGACACCCTCGGCAATCAGCCCCAGCATTTT. Translation: CASSPDTLGNQPQHF. Full variable domain (outside the CDR3, taken from reference TRBV7-9 and TRBJ1-5): DTGVSQNPRHKITKRGQNVTFRCDPISEHNRLYWYRQTLGQGPEFLTYFQNEAQLEKSRLLSDRFSAERPKGSFSTLEIQRTEQGDSAMYLCASSPDTLGNQPQHFGDGTRLSIL.

To note about this clonotype: This sequence may be a read error, since a much larger clone differs from it by one base. The rearrangement uses TRBV6-9 and TRBJ2-7; unclear D gene. The CDR3 contains 14 residues. The germline V gene encodes CDR1 MNHGY and CDR2 SVAAGI. V was pared by 2 bases and J by 3 bases, with 11 bases between. The CDR3 DNA follows: TGTGCCAGCAGTTATGCGGTCAGGCTCTACGAGCAGTACTTC. Its protein is CASSYAVRLYEQYF.

The chain uses TRBV5-1 and TRBJ2-3, with TRBD2 identical over 8 bases. V lost 4 bases and J lost 5; bases outside the gene matches: 3. CDR3 length: 13 amino acids. Germline lookup yields CDR1 SGHRS and CDR2 YFSETQ. The CDR3 sequence is CASSQRGKDTQYF. The CDR3 DNA is TGCGCCAGCAGCCAGCGGGGGAAAGATACGCAGTATTTT.

This clonotype has a handful of counts. This chain connects TRBV6-1 to TRBJ1-3; tentative D call: TRBD1 (6 bases). Trimming took off 6 bases at V and 2 bases at J, with 17 bases between the two ends. CDR1 is MNHNS, CDR2 SASEGT, per germline. The CDR3 runs 16 residues. DNA of the CDR3: TGTGCCAGCAGACACACCCGGACAGAACCTGGAAACACCATATATTTT. It translates to CASRHTRTEPGNTIYF.

This clonotype occurred a few times. The V call is TRBV4-2, the J call TRBJ2-1, with 13 bases fitting TRBD2. Germline trimming cut 2 bases from V and 6 bases from J; bases unmatched to any gene: 7. The CDR3 covers 17 residues. The germline V gene encodes CDR1 LGHNA and CDR2 YNFKEQ. CDR3 in amino acids: CASSQLPLAGGGNEQFF. The DNA of the CDR3 is TGTGCCAGCAGCCAACTTCCACTAGCGGGGGGGGGCAATGAGCAGTTCTTC.

In its sample, this clonotype was seen many times. The genes are TRBV2 and TRBJ1-5, with D maybe TRBD1 (6 bases). The V and J ends lost 6 bases and 4 bases respectively, with 19 bases between them. From germline, CDR1 is SNHLY and CDR2 FYNNEI. The CDR3 length is 16 residues. The CDR3 nucleotides are TGTGCCAGCAGGGACCAGGGGTCCCTAGCGAATCAGCCCCAGCATTTT. Protein product: CASRDQGSLANQPQHF.

This clonotype was detected ten times or more. The rearrangement links TRBV5-1 to TRBJ2-3; D not certain. This CDR3 contains 14 residues. Trimming cost V 5 bases and J 0 bases, with 10 bases left between them. The V gene's germline CDR1 is SGHRS and CDR2 YFSETQ. Written as DNA, the CDR3 is TGCGCCAGCAGGGATGGACGGAGCACAGATACGCAGTATTTT. Translating it yields CASRDGRSTDTQYF.

This clonotype has ten or more counts. The chain is built from TRBV5-5 and TRBJ2-1; 8 nucleotides align to TRBD1. Trimming at V came to 6 bases and at J to 2 bases, leaving 10 bases not matched to a gene. The germline CDR1 and CDR2 sequences are SGHKS and YYEKEE (reference sequence). This CDR3 contains 16 residues. CDR3 in amino acids: CASNPWAGGPYNEQFF. The CDR3 coding sequence is TGTGCCAGCAACCCCTGGGCAGGGGGCCCCTACAATGAGCAGTTCTTC. Supplemented by reference TRBV5-5 and TRBJ2-1, the full variable domain reads DAGVTQSPTHLIKTRGQQVTLRCSPISGHKSVSWYQQVLGQGPQFIFQYYEKEERGRGNFPDRFSARQFPNYSSELNVNALLLGDSALYLCASNPWAGGPYNEQFFGPGTRLTVL.